The present TCR beta chain was sequenced within a study of monozygotic twins with inflammatory bowel disease. Study observations and caveats: Support was lacking for any single strong IBD-associated signal or clonotype. For repertoire similarity, concordant twins did not differ from discordant twins, possibly because power was limited.

CDR1 is SEHNR, CDR2 FQNEAQ, per germline (reference sequence). There are 14 residues in the CDR3. With respect to this clonotype: Its matching antigen is unknown.

TCRdb reanalyzed the 5' RACE reads, giving one entry per CDR3 protein sequence and no DNA. This repertoire comprises 400,000 to 500,000 distinct CDR3 sequences; its ten largest clones make up 2% to 3%. Material: blood. The receptor's source is a human donor with ulcerative colitis or Crohn's disease, or a healthy co-twin of an affected twin (not recorded which). The chain employs TRBV7-9 and TRBJ2-3; lacking DNA, the TRBD1 call made by TCRdb goes unchecked. CDR3 sequence: CASSFLRTTDTQYF.